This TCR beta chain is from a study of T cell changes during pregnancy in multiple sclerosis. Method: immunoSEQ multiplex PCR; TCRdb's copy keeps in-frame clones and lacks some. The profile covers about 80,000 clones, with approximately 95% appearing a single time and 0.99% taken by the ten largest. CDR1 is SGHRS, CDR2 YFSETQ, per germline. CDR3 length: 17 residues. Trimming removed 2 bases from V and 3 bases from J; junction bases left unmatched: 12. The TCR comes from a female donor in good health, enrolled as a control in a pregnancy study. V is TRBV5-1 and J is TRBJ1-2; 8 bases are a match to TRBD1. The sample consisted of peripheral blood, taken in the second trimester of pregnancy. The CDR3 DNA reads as TGCGCCAGCAGCTTAGTTGCAGGGGGCCCGTTCGACTATGGCTACACCTTC. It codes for CASSLVAGGPFDYGYTF. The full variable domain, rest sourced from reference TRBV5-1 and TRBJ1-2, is KAGVTQTPRYLIKTRGQQVTLSCSPISGHRSVSWYQQTPGQGLQFLFEYFSETQRNKGNFPGRFSGRQFSNSRSEMNVSTLELGDSALYLCASSLVAGGPFDYGYTFGSGTRLTVV.